The 9 T cell receptor beta chains reported below all come from one sample, sequenced in a study of T cell responses to AZD1222 COVID-19 vaccine (dated by TCRdb to 2020 to 2022). The library was made by the immunoSEQ multiplex PCR assay. Drawn from immuneACCESS, this table holds only the in-frame rearrangements with V and J called that TCRdb kept. Clones are partly lost; checked studies trace under half to an unresolved V gene and leave the rest unexplained. In all, the sample holds about 130,000 clones, and 94% of those were seen once. The top ten hold around 6.6% of the sample. The time point label, as the study defines it: baseline before first vaccination. The sequencing used peripheral blood, collected on day 0 of AZD1222 vaccination. These receptors came from an adult in good health.

The chain employs TRBV6-2 or TRBV6-3 and TRBJ1-2, with D possibly matching TRBD1 (5 bases). V dropped 0 bases and J dropped 0 bases, with 17 bases sitting between them. CDR3 size: 18 residues. The germline V gene encodes CDR1 MNHEY and CDR2 SVGEGT. CDR3 amino acids: CASSYSRAGKNPNYGYTF. The CDR3 region has the DNA TGTGCCAGCAGTTACTCGCGGGCAGGGAAGAATCCTAACTATGGCTACACCTTC.

The genes are TRBV4-2 and TRBJ2-1, with D perhaps TRBD2 (6 bases). The CDR3 extends over 15 amino acids. The V and J ends lost 0 bases and 10 bases respectively, with 16 bases between them. Per the germline V gene, CDR1 is LGHNA and CDR2 is YNFKEQ. The CDR3 region is CASSQDWPVGGEQFF. CDR3 nucleotide sequence: TGTGCCAGCAGCCAAGATTGGCCAGTCGGAGGGGAGCAGTTCTTC.

The chain uses TRBV7-8 and TRBJ2-2, with 8 nucleotides matching TRBD2. The CDR3 runs to 16 residues. Germline V gene sequence: CDR1 SGHVS, CDR2 FQNEAQ. V lost 3 bases, J lost 5 bases, and 8 bases stayed unmatched. The CDR3 is CASSFTPGRETGELFF. The CDR3 coding sequence is TGTGCCAGCAGCTTTACTCCCGGGAGGGAAACCGGGGAGCTGTTTTTT.

The V call is TRBV3-1 (or the pseudogene TRBV3-2), the J call TRBJ1-6, with 10 bases identical to TRBD1. This CDR3 contains 22 residues. From germline, CDR1 is LGHDT and CDR2 YNNKEL (reference sequence). After removal of 1 base from V and 0 bases from J, the junction contained 15 bases not matched to a gene. The CDR3 coding sequence is TGTGCCAGCAGCCAAGCAGACAGGGGGCGAGTGCAGGTCAGCTCCTATAATTCACCCCTCCACTTT. Translation gives CASSQADRGRVQVSSYNSPLHF.

The gene calls are TRBV23-1 and TRBJ2-7, with 7 bases that match TRBD2. TRBV23-1 is an ORF for which the function is uncertain. The V gene end was trimmed by 3 bases and the J gene end by 7 bases; junction bases not matched to a gene: 9. The CDR3 contains 14 residues. This chain's CDR3 is CASSHCGRADEQYF. CDR3 DNA: TGCGCCAGCAGTCATTGTGGGAGGGCGGATGAGCAGTACTTC.

This chain connects TRBV6-1 to TRBJ1-3, with no clear D. V lost 0 bases and J lost 0, with 15 bases in between. The CDR3 contains 18 residues. Germline assignment: CDR1 MNHNS and CDR2 SASEGT. The CDR3 DNA follows: TGTGCCAGCAGTGAAGCATCGGGCAGCCAGAGCTCTGGAAACACCATATATTTT. Residues: CASSEASGSQSSGNTIYF.

CDR3 sequence: CAWSPSEQPQHF. CDR3 DNA sequence: TGTGCCTGGAGTCCATCCGAACAGCCCCAGCATTTT. J is TRBJ1-5 and V is TRBV30; the D is unclear. Germline assignment: CDR1 GTSNPN and CDR2 SVGIG (reference sequence). Trimming shortened V by 2 bases and J by 7 bases, and 9 bases separated the two germline ends. The CDR3 runs 12 residues.

This chain joins TRBV7-8 and TRBJ1-3; TRBD1 aligns across 12 bases. After removal of 3 bases from V and 14 bases from J, the junction contained 2 bases not matched to a gene. Per germline, CDR1 SGHVS and CDR2 FQNEAQ. The CDR3 spans 12 residues. The chain's CDR3 is CASSLGQGALYF. The CDR3 DNA sequence: TGTGCCAGCAGCTTGGGACAGGGGGCTTTATATTTT.

The chain employs TRBV5-6 and TRBJ1-3; no definite D call. Germline loops: CDR1 SGHDT, CDR2 YYEEEE. V was shortened by 1 base and J by 7 bases, with 9 bases between the two germline ends. This CDR3 has 13 residues. CDR3 loop: CASSLITFNTIYF. The CDR3 nucleotides read TGTGCCAGCAGCTTGATTACCTTCAACACCATATATTTT.